The 26 T cell receptor beta chains reported below all come from one sample, sequenced in a study of blood T cell repertoires in COVID-19. The method was immunoSEQ multiplex PCR; TCRdb's version includes in-frame clones alone and lacks a portion of them. The repertoire holds roughly 150,000 clones, with 80% to 90% as singletons. Sequenced: peripheral blood. These receptors originate from a human donor in a cohort sampled during active COVID-19.

The rearrangement joins TRBV9 to TRBJ2-1, with 9 bases matching TRBD1. This CDR3 region has 22 residues. J gave up 6 bases and V 4 bases, and 29 bases lay outside the gene matches. Germline loops: CDR1 SGDLS, CDR2 YYNGEE. CDR3 coding DNA: TGTGCCAGCAGCTCGATTTCCCGGGACAGGGCAATTACTAGCGCTTTTGCCAATGAGCAGTTCTTC. Its protein is CASSSISRDRAITSAFANEQFF.

The chain uses TRBV5-1 and TRBJ1-1, with 10 bases fitting TRBD1. From germline, CDR1 is SGHRS and CDR2 YFSETQ. The CDR3 runs to 14 residues. V trimming: 4 bases; J trimming: 5 bases; junction bases outside the gene matches: 5. CDR3 region: CASSPQGQGTEAFF. In DNA, the CDR3 is TGCGCCAGCAGCCCCCAGGGACAGGGGACTGAAGCTTTCTTT.

The chain is built from TRBV7-2 and TRBJ2-5; no clear D gene. The germline V gene has CDR1 SGHTA and CDR2 FQGNSA. The germline V and J ends were trimmed by 2 bases and 4 bases, with 5 bases remaining between them. The CDR3 has 12 amino acids. CDR3 residues: CASSLFGETQYF. DNA for the CDR3: TGTGCCAGCAGCTTATTCGGAGAGACCCAGTACTTC.

The genes are TRBV5-4 and TRBJ1-1; D is uncertain. Between the trimmed V and J ends, which lost 4 bases and 4 bases, there was a span of 17 bases. CDR1 and CDR2 from the germline V gene are SGHNT and YYREEE (reference sequence). The CDR3 contains 15 residues. The CDR3 reads CASSKMTGGSTEAFF. The CDR3 region has the DNA TGTGCCAGCAGCAAAATGACCGGAGGGTCCACTGAAGCTTTCTTT.

V is TRBV27 and J is TRBJ2-1; 16 bases match TRBD2. The CDR3 runs 17 residues. Germline-derived CDR1 and CDR2 are MNHEY and SMNVEV (reference sequence). With V trimmed by 0 bases and J by 8 bases, 4 bases remained unmatched. The CDR3, as DNA: TGTGCCAGCAGTTTATCGCCGGGGACTAGCGGGAGGGATGAGCAGTTCTTC. Its translation is CASSLSPGTSGRDEQFF.

The chain uses TRBV15 and TRBJ1-5, with 9 bases lining up with TRBD1. CDR3 length: 15 residues. The V gene end was trimmed by 1 base and the J gene end by 7 bases; junction bases not matched to a gene: 5. Germline CDR1 and CDR2: LNHNV and YYDKDF (reference sequence). The CDR3 region has the DNA TGTGCCACCAGCAGAGTGGGGACAGGGCGGCAGCCCCAGCATTTT. Its translation: CATSRVGTGRQPQHF.

This chain connects TRBV18 to TRBJ2-7; 8 bases align to TRBD2. Germline lookup yields CDR1 KGHSH and CDR2 LQKENI. The CDR3 loop spans 15 amino acids. J gave up 5 bases and V 2 bases, and 8 bases lay outside the gene matches. The CDR3 is CASSPSRPGGNEQYF. The CDR3, as DNA: TGTGCCAGCTCACCAAGCAGGCCGGGGGGGAACGAGCAGTACTTC.

This chain uses TRBV10-3 with TRBJ1-1; possible D gene TRBD1, 6 bases. V gave up 8 bases and J gave up 0 bases, with 13 bases separating them. Germline-derived CDR1 and CDR2 are ENHRY and SYGVKD. The CDR3 covers 14 residues. The CDR3 DNA reads TGTGCCATCGCGGGAGGGGGGATGAACACTGAAGCTTTCTTT. Translating gives CAIAGGGMNTEAFF.

This chain connects TRBV2 to TRBJ1-1; D is uncertain. CDR3 length equals 11 residues. In germline, CDR1 is SNHLY, CDR2 FYNNEI. Trimming left V 2 bases short and J 10 bases short, with 8 bases between. CDR3 residues: CASSEPLAAFF. DNA for the CDR3: TGTGCCAGCAGTGAACCGCTAGCAGCTTTCTTT. Full variable domain (outside the CDR3, taken from reference TRBV2 and TRBJ1-1): EPEVTQTPSHQVTQMGQEVILRCVPISNHLYFYWYRQILGQKVEFLVSFYNNEISEKSEIFDDQFSVERPDGSNFTLKIRSTKLEDSAMYFCASSEPLAAFFGQGTRLTVV.

This CDR3 is CASSWTAPSSYNEQFF. For the CDR3, the DNA is TGTGCCAGCAGCTGGACAGCCCCGAGCTCCTACAATGAGCAGTTCTTC. V and J are TRBV13 and TRBJ2-1; a weak D match, TRBD1 (6 bases). The V end was cut by 4 bases, the J end by 0 bases, with 13 bases between. This CDR3 has 16 residues. Germline values: CDR1 PRHDT, CDR2 FYEKMQ (reference sequence). Filled out from reference TRBV13 and TRBJ2-1, the complete variable domain reads AAGVIQSPRHLIKEKRETATLKCYPIPRHDTVYWYQQGPGQDPQFLISFYEKMQSDKGSIPDRFSAQQFSDYHSELNMSSLELGDSALYFCASSWTAPSSYNEQFFGPGTRLTVL.

Only one count was recorded for this clone. The chain carries TRBV18 and TRBJ1-6; D remains ambiguous. The CDR3 spans 17 residues. V lost 2 bases and J 0 bases, leaving 11 bases between the germline ends. Germline lookup yields CDR1 KGHSH and CDR2 LQKENI. Here the CDR3 DNA reads TGTGCCAGCTCACCAAATCAACAGCTCTCCTATAATTCACCCCTCCACTTT. Amino acid sequence: CASSPNQQLSYNSPLHF.

The chain couples TRBV5-4 to TRBJ2-7; 11 nucleotides agree with TRBD1. Germline V CDR1 and CDR2: SGHNT, YYREEE (reference sequence). The J segment lost 2 bases and the V segment lost 5 bases, leaving 18 bases of the junction unmatched. This CDR3 comprises 19 residues. CDR3 nucleotides: TGTGCCAGCAGTTATGTTGGGACAGGGGGATCGCGGGGGACCTACGAGCAGTACTTC. The encoded protein is CASSYVGTGGSRGTYEQYF.

The V call is TRBV27, the J call TRBJ1-5, with 7 bases aligning to TRBD1. V shed 1 base and J 4 bases; nucleotides not matched to a gene: 10. Germline V gene lookup returns CDR1 MNHEY and CDR2 SMNVEV (reference sequence). This CDR3 has 17 residues. CDR3 in amino acids: CASSLFPSGGRNQPQHF. As DNA, the CDR3 is TGTGCCAGCAGTTTATTCCCATCAGGGGGGAGGAATCAGCCCCAGCATTTT.

V and J are TRBV30 and TRBJ1-2; D is perhaps TRBD1 (5 bases). Germline CDR1 and CDR2: GTSNPN and SVGIG (reference sequence). The CDR3 length is 12 residues. Trimming stripped 0 bases from V and 6 bases from J, with 8 bases between. The CDR3 DNA reads as TGTGCCTGGAGTGTATCGGGGGATGGCTACACCTTC. Its translation: CAWSVSGDGYTF.

The rearrangement links TRBV12-1 to TRBJ2-4; TRBD1, the table's D call, lacks a check against the DNA. TRBV12-1 is listed as a pseudogene. CDR3 size: 17 residues. In nucleotides, the CDR3 is TGTGCCAGCAGCTTTCCGGGACACCCCCTAGCCAAAAACATTCAGTACTTC. Translation gives CASSFPGHPLAKNIQYF.

The chain recombines TRBV18 with TRBJ1-1, with D unresolved. The CDR3 spans 12 residues. The ends were cut back, 2 bases at V and 11 bases at J, with 12 bases in the middle. Germline assignment: CDR1 KGHSH and CDR2 LQKENI. CDR3: CASSPARDIAFF. CDR3 coding DNA: TGTGCCAGCTCACCAGCAAGAGACATCGCTTTCTTT.

The V gene is TRBV10-1, the J gene TRBJ1-2; D is undetermined. CDR3 length equals 12 residues. The germline V gene encodes CDR1 WNHNN and CDR2 SYGVQD (reference sequence). Trimming removed 6 bases from V and 3 bases from J, with 8 bases in between. CDR3 bases: TGCGCCAGCAGCGATACAGACTATGGCTACACCTTC. Its protein is CASSDTDYGYTF.

Comment on this clone: A much larger clone differs from this one at a single base, so this may be a read error. V is TRBV6-4 and J is TRBJ1-2; D may be TRBD1 (5 bases). Trimming took 5 bases from V and 5 from J, leaving 6 bases between them. Germline loops: CDR1 MRHNA, CDR2 SNTAGT. This CDR3 has 11 amino acids. In DNA form, the CDR3 reads TGTGCCAGCAGTTCAGGGTATGGCTACACCTTC. Amino acids: CASSSGYGYTF.

The CDR3 region is CASSSPGISNTEAFF. The CDR3 DNA follows: TGTGCCAGCAGTTCCCCAGGGATTTCGAACACTGAAGCTTTCTTT. The rearrangement joins TRBV6-6 to TRBJ1-1, with D perhaps matching TRBD1 (5 bases). V gave up 4 bases and J gave up 1 base, with 13 bases separating them. This CDR3 spans 15 amino acids. Germline values: CDR1 MNHNY, CDR2 SVGAGI (reference sequence).

This chain uses TRBV7-2 with TRBJ1-3; D gene ambiguous. Germline loops: CDR1 SGHTA, CDR2 FQGNSA. The CDR3 is made up of 15 amino acids. Trimming stripped 3 bases from V and 0 bases from J, with 9 bases between. In nucleotides, the CDR3 is TGTGCCAGCAGCTTCAGAAAAAACTCTGGAAACACCATATATTTT. Protein product: CASSFRKNSGNTIYF.

This chain uses TRBV18 with TRBJ2-6, with TRBD1 matching 9 bases. The CDR3 runs to 17 residues. CDR1 is KGHSH and CDR2 is LQKENI in the germline V gene. Trimming removed 6 bases from V and 1 base from J; junction bases left unmatched: 7. The CDR3 sequence: CASSRGTGMSGANVLTF. In DNA, the CDR3 is TGTGCCAGCTCCCGCGGGACAGGGATGTCTGGGGCCAACGTCCTGACTTTC.

This chain links TRBV19 with TRBJ2-3, with TRBD1 identical over 7 bases. The CDR3 extends over 16 amino acids. Germline CDR1 reads LNHDA; CDR2 reads SQIVND (reference sequence). Unmatched junction bases numbered 16, after V lost 7 bases and J lost 6 bases. CDR3 bases: TGTGCCAGTACGGTAGACAGGGAAGGTTTAGCGGATACGCAGTATTTT. As protein: CASTVDREGLADTQYF.

J is TRBJ2-7 and V is TRBV23-1, with D perhaps TRBD1 (6 bases). TRBV23-1 is an open reading frame, and its role is uncertain. V was pared by 0 bases and J by 3 bases, with 27 bases between. This CDR3 contains 20 residues. In DNA, the CDR3 is TGCGCCAGCAGTCAATCGACGCGGCATGCCTCGGGGACATACAACTACGAGCAGTACTTC. It encodes CASSQSTRHASGTYNYEQYF.

This clone showed up just a few times. The V call is TRBV5-6, the J call TRBJ2-7; D may be TRBD2 (5 bases). Looked up from germline, CDR1 is SGHDT and CDR2 is YYEEEE. The CDR3 spans 15 residues. V lost 5 bases and J 1 base, leaving 16 bases between the germline ends. The CDR3 region is CASRVYAGPSYEQYF. CDR3 DNA sequence: TGTGCCAGCAGGGTGTATGCGGGTCCTTCCTACGAGCAGTACTTC.

This clone was counted once. The gene calls are TRBV30 and TRBJ1-5; no definite D call. The CDR3 covers 13 residues. Per the germline V gene, CDR1 is GTSNPN and CDR2 is SVGIG (reference sequence). V was trimmed by 1 base and J by 5 bases, leaving 9 bases between them. DNA for the CDR3: TGTGCCTGGAGTGGGGCCAGAGATCAGCCCCAGCATTTT. This sequence encodes CAWSGARDQPQHF.

V gene TRBV4-3 combines with J gene TRBJ2-1, with a possible D match to TRBD1 (5 bases). This CDR3 region has 15 residues. Germline CDR1 is LGHNA and CDR2 is YSLEER. Trimming stripped 2 bases from V and 1 base from J, with 9 bases between. For the CDR3, the DNA is TGCGCCAGCAGCCAACTCCAGGGTTCCTACAATGAGCAGTTCTTC. Translating it yields CASSQLQGSYNEQFF.